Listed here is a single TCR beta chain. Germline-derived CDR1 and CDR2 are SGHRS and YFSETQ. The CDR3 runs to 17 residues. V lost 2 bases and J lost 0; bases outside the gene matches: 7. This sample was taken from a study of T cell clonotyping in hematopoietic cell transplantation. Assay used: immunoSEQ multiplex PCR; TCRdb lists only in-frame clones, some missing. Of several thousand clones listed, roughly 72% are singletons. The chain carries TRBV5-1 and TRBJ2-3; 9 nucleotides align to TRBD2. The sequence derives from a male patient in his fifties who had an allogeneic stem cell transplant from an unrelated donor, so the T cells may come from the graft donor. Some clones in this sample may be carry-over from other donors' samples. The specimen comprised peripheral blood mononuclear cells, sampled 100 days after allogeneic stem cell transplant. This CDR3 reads CASSLPSGTSSTDTQYF. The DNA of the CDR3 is TGCGCCAGCAGCTTACCTAGCGGGACCTCTAGCACAGATACGCAGTATTTT. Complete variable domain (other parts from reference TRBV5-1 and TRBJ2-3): KAGVTQTPRYLIKTRGQQVTLSCSPISGHRSVSWYQQTPGQGLQFLFEYFSETQRNKGNFPGRFSGRQFSNSRSEMNVSTLELGDSALYLCASSLPSGTSSTDTQYFGPGTRLTVL.